The sequence of this T cell receptor (beta chain) was determined in a study of CD8+ T cells in alopecia areata. Whole-study findings and limits: Since there was just one nonresponder, nobody can yet say how baseline CD8+ expansion ties to response. Lesional scalp, especially alopecia totalis/universalis, showed higher clonality than normal scalp.

CDR1 is GTSNPN and CDR2 is SVGIG in the germline V gene (reference sequence). With V trimmed by 3 bases and J by 5 bases, 4 bases remained unmatched. CDR3 size: 14 residues. Extracted RNA was reverse transcribed into cDNA, the sequencing template. The repertoire was sequenced with immunoSEQ multiplex PCR; TCRdb's copy has only in-frame clones and lacks some. This table has under 300,000 clones, 60% appearing once. Remarks on this clone: Its antigen is currently unknown.

The treatment was: oral pan-JAK inhibitor, 5-10 mg twice daily. Alopecia areata patients provided lesional scalp punch biopsies and peripheral blood. The chain has TRBV30 and TRBJ1-6; 7 bases line up with TRBD1. The specimen comprised CD4+ T cells sorted from blood, sampled around week 53, from a patient treated with tofacitinib. This clonotype was sampled from a human donor with alopecia areata. CDR3 DNA: TGTGCCTGGAGAGGGACAGTCAATAATTCACCCCTCCACTTT. Encoded protein: CAWRGTVNNSPLHF.